This T cell receptor beta chain was identified during a study of T-cell memory formation after mild COVID-19. Each CDR3 protein is one row after TCRdb ran MiXCR on the 5' RACE reads. Of about 260,000 distinct CDR3 sequences listed, 8% to 10% are singletons. A word on this clonotype: The antigen remains unidentified.

General study results and limits: Later expanders leaned toward CD4+, whereas clones contracting from day 15 to 85 were balanced CD4/CD8.

Germline V gene sequence: CDR1 SNHLY, CDR2 FYNNEI. The CDR3 covers 15 residues. V was pared by 4 bases and J by 5 bases, with 17 bases between. Sequences were obtained from PBMCs or a T cell subset sorted from them (not recorded which). This clonotype was sampled from a man between 18 and 29 years old who had mild COVID-19 (a few samples of this study predate the infection). Cell type and time point are not known. V gene TRBV2 combines with J gene TRBJ1-1; the D gene is possibly TRBD1 (5 bases). This chain's CDR3 is CASSARTDGGTEAFF. CDR3 nucleotide sequence: TGTGCCAGCAGTGCCCGGACGGATGGGGGGACTGAAGCTTTCTTT.